The subject of this entry is one TCR beta chain. In the source study's methods: Reference gene primers were amplified, and this amplification served to estimate nucleated cell counts. Sequencing used immunoSEQ multiplex PCR; TCRdb keeps in-frame clones, though not all of them. V, J and clone size reflect that table, while D and trimming were determined from the DNA. The sample has 190,000 or so clones; approximately 87% are singletons. V was pared by 4 bases and J by 7 bases, with 10 bases of the junction left unmatched. In germline, CDR1 is MNHEY, CDR2 SVGAGI. The CDR3 is made up of 15 amino acids. The data derive from a study of blood T cell repertoires in COVID-19. Study as a whole: Acute-phase and convalescent COVID-19 samples originated in the United States, Italy and Spain. PBMCs, B-cell-depleted T cells, or T cells were the source of the cDNA or gDNA that made up the material.

The rearrangement links TRBV6-5 to TRBJ1-1; 9 bases are shared with TRBD1. The sequencing input was peripheral blood. This TCR was recovered from a woman aged 18-29 years who had recovered from COVID-19. The CDR3: CASSSPGTGKGEAFF. As DNA, the CDR3 is TGTGCCAGCAGTTCCCCCGGGACAGGGAAAGGTGAAGCTTTCTTT.